Sequencing of this T cell receptor (beta chain) was carried out in a study of cytomegalovirus exposure and HLA in healthy donors. General study findings and limits: Researchers left out some V segments, among them TRBV6-2 and TRBV6-3, as indistinguishable. A prior analysis recorded that most TCR beta V segments were productive about 87% or about 30% of the time. A link between a missense DCLRE1C variant and TCR beta V- and J-gene trimming emerged from a later analysis.

Primers: 60 Vbeta forward and 13 Jbeta reverse. TCRdb's copy holds only in-frame clones and misses some; the assay was immunoSEQ multiplex PCR. The sample records about 69,000 clones, approximately 72% being singletons. Germline V gives CDR1 SGHVS, CDR2 FNYEAQ. Trimming cost V 5 bases and J 6 bases; bases outside gene matches: 5. The CDR3 has 13 residues. This clone was counted only a few times. Its antigen remains unidentified. The genes are TRBV7-6 and TRBJ2-7; TRBD1 aligns across 9 bases. The sample consisted of PBMCs. This TCR came from a woman aged 25 to 39 in good health and CMV-seronegative. CDR3 protein: CASSPRTGAEQYF. CDR3 sequence (DNA): TGTGCCAGCAGCCCACGGACAGGGGCCGAGCAGTACTTC.